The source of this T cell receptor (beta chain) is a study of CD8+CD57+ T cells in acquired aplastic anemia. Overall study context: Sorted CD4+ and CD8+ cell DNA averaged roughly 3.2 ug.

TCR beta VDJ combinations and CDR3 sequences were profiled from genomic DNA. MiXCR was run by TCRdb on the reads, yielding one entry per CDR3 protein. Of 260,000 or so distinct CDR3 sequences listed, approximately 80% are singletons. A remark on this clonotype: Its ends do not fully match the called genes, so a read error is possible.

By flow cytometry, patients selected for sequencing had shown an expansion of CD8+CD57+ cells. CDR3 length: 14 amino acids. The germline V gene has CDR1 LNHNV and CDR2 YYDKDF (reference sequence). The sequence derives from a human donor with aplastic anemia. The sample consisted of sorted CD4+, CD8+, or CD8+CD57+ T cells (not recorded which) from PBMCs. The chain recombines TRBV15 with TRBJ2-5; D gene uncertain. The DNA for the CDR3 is TGTGCCACCAGCAGCGGCGGCGAGCAAGAGGCCCAGTACTTC. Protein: CATSSGGEQEAQYF.